One sample yielded the 29 T cell receptor beta chains listed below, sequenced in a study of preoperative IRX-2 immunotherapy in early breast cancer. Assay used: immunoSEQ multiplex PCR; TCRdb lists only in-frame clones, some missing. Of some 800 clones in the sample, about four fifths were seen once. The treatment denotes: preoperative locoregional IRX-2 cytokine immunotherapy. The sequences come from tumor tissue, collected before IRX-2 immunotherapy. The source of these receptors is a human donor with breast cancer.

This chain links TRBV29-1 with TRBJ2-2, with D maybe TRBD2 (6 bases). Germline-derived CDR1 and CDR2 are SQVTM and ANQGSEA. The length of the CDR3 is 12 residues. Between the trimmed V and J ends, which lost 5 bases and 8 bases, there was a span of 12 bases. The CDR3 is CSVIGGAGELFF. CDR3 DNA sequence: TGCAGCGTTATCGGGGGTGCAGGGGAGCTGTTTTTT.

This clone was observed a handful of times. The CDR3 region has the DNA TGCGCCAGCAGCTCCGGCCCGGGGCTAGCGGGGCCCAATGGTTTCACAGATACGCAGTATTTT. Protein: CASSSGPGLAGPNGFTDTQYF. This sequence joins TRBV5-1 and TRBJ2-3; 9 bases line up with TRBD2. The CDR3 runs 21 residues. CDR1 and CDR2 from the germline V gene are SGHRS and YFSETQ. V shed 3 bases and J 2 bases; nucleotides not matched to a gene: 22.

V gene TRBV11-3 combines with J gene TRBJ2-7, with TRBD2 matching over 10 bases. The CDR3 covers 15 residues. Germline V gene data show CDR1 as SGHNT and CDR2 as YENEEA. V shed 6 bases and J 2 bases; nucleotides not matched to a gene: 7. In DNA form, the CDR3 reads TGTGCCAGCAGTCTTAGCGGGGGGCCGACCTACGAGCAGTACTTC. Translation gives CASSLSGGPTYEQYF.

The V gene is TRBV6-8, the J gene TRBJ2-2, with unresolved D. CDR1 and CDR2 (germline): MNHGY, SAAAGT. The germline V and J ends were trimmed by 8 bases and 4 bases, with 14 bases remaining between them. The CDR3 sequence is 14 residues long. The CDR3 bases are TGTGCCAGCTCTTGGGCAGCGAGCACCGGGGAGCTGTTTTTT. This encodes CASSWAASTGELFF.

The chain employs TRBV27 and TRBJ2-7; D is tentatively TRBD1 or TRBD2 (5 bases each). The V end lost 3 bases, the J end lost 6 bases, and 15 bases lay between the germline ends. Germline V gene data show CDR1 as MNHEY and CDR2 as SMNVEV (reference sequence). The CDR3 loop spans 14 amino acids. CDR3 region: CASSFRDGRIEQYF. The DNA of the CDR3 is TGTGCCAGCAGTTTTCGGGACGGCCGCATCGAGCAGTACTTC.

The chain combines TRBV11-3 with TRBJ2-5, with D perhaps TRBD2 (5 bases). The CDR3 covers 17 residues. Trimming stripped 1 base from V and 1 base from J, with 16 bases between. Germline V CDR1 and CDR2: SGHNT, YENEEA. The CDR3 reads CASSLGLPKTRQETQYF. In DNA, the CDR3 is TGTGCCAGCAGCTTAGGACTACCAAAAACCCGCCAAGAGACCCAGTACTTC.

The chain links TRBV11-3 to TRBJ2-5; TRBD2 is a possible D gene (6 bases). CDR3 size: 17 residues. The V gene lost 3 bases and the J gene lost 4 bases, with 21 bases spanning the gap. Germline V gene data show CDR1 as SGHNT and CDR2 as YENEEA. DNA of the CDR3: TGTGCCAGCAGCTTGATGGTTGCAGGGCGGAGGGGAGAGACCCAGTACTTC. Amino acid sequence: CASSLMVAGRRGETQYF.

The chain recombines TRBV25-1 with TRBJ1-1; no definite D call. The CDR3 is made up of 15 amino acids. The germline V and J ends were trimmed by 5 bases and 1 base, with 14 bases remaining between them. CDR1 MGHDK and CDR2 SYGVNS come from the germline V gene. The CDR3 loop is CASSPTGRENTEAFF. The CDR3, as DNA: TGTGCCAGCAGTCCGACGGGGAGAGAGAACACTGAAGCTTTCTTT.

V gene TRBV6-8 combines with J gene TRBJ1-6; no clear D gene. CDR1 and CDR2 (germline): MNHGY, SAAAGT. This CDR3 is 13 amino acids long. Deletions cut 11 bases from V and 7 bases from J, with 15 bases between. This CDR3 reads CALQAGRNSPLHF. For the CDR3, the DNA is TGTGCCCTCCAGGCAGGACGGAATTCACCCCTCCACTTT.

The V gene is TRBV11-3, the J gene TRBJ2-5, with D possibly matching TRBD1 (5 bases). This CDR3 is 15 amino acids long. Trimming stripped 5 bases from V and 1 base from J, with 14 bases between. CDR1 and CDR2 (germline): SGHNT, YENEEA. The CDR3: CASSRRGGSQETQYF. CDR3 DNA sequence: TGTGCCAGCAGCCGAAGGGGCGGTAGCCAAGAGACCCAGTACTTC.

The chain links TRBV7-7 to TRBJ1-1; D remains ambiguous. Deletions cut 5 bases from V and 1 base from J, with 11 bases between. The CDR3 has 14 residues. The germline gives CDR1 SSHAT, CDR2 FNYEAQ (reference sequence). CDR3 DNA sequence: TGTGCCAGCAGCCAAATCAGGAAGAACACTGAAGCTTTCTTT. Its protein product is CASSQIRKNTEAFF.

The chain links TRBV19 to TRBJ1-1; D may be TRBD1 (5 bases). There are 15 residues in the CDR3. Deletions cut 5 bases from V and 0 bases from J, with 13 bases between. The germline V gene encodes CDR1 LNHDA and CDR2 SQIVND (reference sequence). CDR3 amino acids: CASSPGRNMNTEAFF. In DNA form, the CDR3 reads TGTGCCAGTAGTCCGGGACGGAACATGAACACTGAAGCTTTCTTT.

V and J are TRBV6-8 and TRBJ2-6; D is unresolved. V was cut by 3 bases and J by 4 bases, with 10 bases left in between. Germline V gene lookup returns CDR1 MNHGY and CDR2 SAAAGT. The CDR3 length is 15 residues. CDR3 DNA: TGTGCCAGCAGTTATAGGGAACCGGGGGCCAACGTCCTGACTTTC. The encoded protein is CASSYREPGANVLTF.

The chain recombines TRBV15 with TRBJ1-4, with TRBD1 matching 8 bases. The germline V gene encodes CDR1 LNHNV and CDR2 YYDKDF (reference sequence). This CDR3 comprises 17 residues. Germline trimming cut 3 bases from V and 2 bases from J; bases unmatched to any gene: 8. In DNA, the CDR3 is TGTGCCACCAGCAGGGGAACAGGGGGAGTTACTAATGAAAAACTGTTTTTT. This encodes CATSRGTGGVTNEKLFF.

The V and J genes are TRBV11-3 and TRBJ2-6; D not certain. The V end was cut by 6 bases, the J end by 0 bases, with 9 bases between. The CDR3 runs 15 residues. Germline CDR1 reads SGHNT; CDR2 reads YENEEA. CDR3 residues: CASRIGFSGANVLTF. In nucleotides, the CDR3 is TGTGCCAGCAGAATCGGATTCTCTGGGGCCAACGTCCTGACTTTC. Full variable domain (missing parts from reference TRBV11-3 and TRBJ2-6): EAGVVQSPRYKIIEKKQPVAFWCNPISGHNTLYWYLQNLGQGPELLIRYENEEAVDDSQLPKDRFSAERLKGVDSTLKIQPAELGDSAVYLCASRIGFSGANVLTFGAGSRLTVL.

The V and J genes are TRBV19 and TRBJ1-6; 7 bases fit TRBD1. After removal of 8 bases from V and 10 bases from J, the junction contained 14 bases not matched to a gene. CDR1 and CDR2 (germline): LNHDA, SQIVND (reference sequence). The CDR3 length is 15 residues. For the CDR3, the DNA is TGTGCCAGTCGAAATAGGGGGCGGTGGCTGTCACCCCTCCACTTT. It is translated as CASRNRGRWLSPLHF.

This chain links TRBV6-8 with TRBJ1-4, with 7 bases lining up with TRBD1. The CDR3 is 15 amino acids. Germline V lookup: CDR1 MNHGY, CDR2 SAAAGT. V shed 0 bases and J 4 bases; nucleotides not matched to a gene: 2. In nucleotides, the CDR3 is TGTGCCAGCAGTTACTCCGACAGGGTTAATGAAAAACTGTTTTTT. It yields the protein CASSYSDRVNEKLFF.

The chain carries TRBV12-5 and TRBJ2-2, with TRBD1 matching 7 bases. The CDR3 runs to 16 residues. In germline, CDR1 is LGHNT, CDR2 FRNRAP. CDR3: CASNQRTGRRTGELFF. CDR3 DNA sequence: TGTGCCAGCAACCAAAGGACAGGAAGAAGAACCGGGGAGCTGTTTTTT.

This clone was recorded once. This rearrangement joins TRBV6-8 to TRBJ1-1; tentative D call: TRBD1 (6 bases). The germline V gene encodes CDR1 MNHGY and CDR2 SAAAGT. There are 13 residues in the CDR3. Trimming shortened V by 8 bases and J by 1 base, and 11 bases separated the two germline ends. CDR3 coding DNA: TGTGCCAGCCTTACGGGGGCGAACACTGAAGCTTTCTTT. It codes for CASLTGANTEAFF.

This rearrangement joins TRBV28 to TRBJ2-7, with D possibly being TRBD1 (6 bases). The CDR3 extends over 15 amino acids. Germline CDR1 reads MDHEN; CDR2 reads SYDVKM. The ends were cut back, 6 bases at V and 0 bases at J, with 15 bases in the middle. The DNA for the CDR3 is TGTGCCAGCAGCCCCATTTACAGGGACTCCTACGAGCAGTACTTC. Residues: CASSPIYRDSYEQYF.

V gene TRBV18 combines with J gene TRBJ1-1; 10 nucleotides match TRBD1. Germline values: CDR1 KGHSH, CDR2 LQKENI. This CDR3 comprises 17 residues. V trimming: 0 bases; J trimming: 3 bases; junction bases outside the gene matches: 7. CDR3 sequence reads: CASSPPGQGRSYTEAFF. Here the CDR3 DNA reads TGTGCCAGCTCACCACCGGGACAGGGGCGATCATACACTGAAGCTTTCTTT.

This chain uses TRBV7-7 with TRBJ1-5; D unresolved. The CDR3 runs 15 residues. Germline V lookup: CDR1 SSHAT, CDR2 FNYEAQ (reference sequence). V lost 5 bases and J lost 2, with 13 bases in between. This CDR3 is CASSQDNKGNQPQHF. CDR3 DNA: TGTGCCAGCAGCCAAGATAACAAGGGCAATCAGCCCCAGCATTTT.

The chain has TRBV7-6 and TRBJ2-2; D possibly corresponds to TRBD1 (5 bases). V lost 5 bases to trimming and J lost 7 bases, with 14 bases between them. This CDR3 has 14 amino acids. Germline V CDR1 and CDR2: SGHVS, FNYEAQ. CDR3 residues: CASSLGRQGGELFF. The CDR3, as DNA: TGTGCCAGCAGCCTAGGGCGTCAGGGCGGGGAGCTGTTTTTT. The full variable domain, its missing parts supplied by reference TRBV7-6 and TRBJ2-2, is GAGVSQSPRYKVTKRGQDVALRCDPISGHVSLYWYRQALGQGPEFLTYFNYEAQQDKSGLPNDRFSAERPEGSISTLTIQRTEQRDSAMYRCASSLGRQGGELFFGEGSRLTVL.

V usage is TRBV28 and J usage is TRBJ1-5, with TRBD1 matching 8 bases. Per germline, CDR1 MDHEN and CDR2 SYDVKM. The CDR3 totals 16 residues. The ends lost 7 bases at V and 3 bases at J; junction bases unmatched: 11. CDR3 DNA: TGTGCCAGCAATCCCAGGGGGCGCTTGAACAATCAGCCCCAGCATTTT. This codes for CASNPRGRLNNQPQHF.

The chain joins TRBV18 to TRBJ1-1; no clear D gene. This CDR3 comprises 17 residues. The germline V and J ends were trimmed by 5 bases and 0 bases, with 19 bases remaining between them. Germline V gene data show CDR1 as KGHSH and CDR2 as LQKENI. In DNA, the CDR3 is TGTGCCAGCTCAGGCGCAGCGAGGGTCGGAATGAACACTGAAGCTTTCTTT. Protein sequence: CASSGAARVGMNTEAFF.

The chain couples TRBV11-3 to TRBJ1-2; possibly TRBD1 for D (5 bases). The V end was cut by 3 bases, the J end by 2 bases, with 16 bases between. The CDR3 extends over 16 amino acids. The V gene's germline CDR1 is SGHNT and CDR2 YENEEA. The DNA for the CDR3 is TGTGCCAGCAGCTTGCCTGAACAGGTGGGGAACTATGGCTACACCTTC. The encoded protein is CASSLPEQVGNYGYTF.

The chain carries TRBV15 and TRBJ1-2, with D perhaps TRBD1 (5 bases). V lost 2 bases and J 1 base, leaving 11 bases between the germline ends. The germline CDR1 and CDR2 sequences are LNHNV and YYDKDF (reference sequence). This CDR3 is built from 15 residues. CDR3 sequence (DNA): TGTGCCACCAGCAGATTTCGGGACCTTAACTATGGCTACACCTTC. Translating it yields CATSRFRDLNYGYTF. The full variable domain, rest sourced from reference TRBV15 and TRBJ1-2, is DAMVIQNPRYQVTQFGKPVTLSCSQTLNHNVMYWYQQKSSQAPKLLFHYYDKDFNNEADTPDNFQSRRPNTSFCFLDIRSPGLGDTAMYLCATSRFRDLNYGYTFGSGTRLTVV.

As regards this clone: Its ends do not fully match the called genes, so a read error is possible. The chain is built from TRBV6-1 and TRBJ1-2; 7 nucleotides align to TRBD1. Germline values: CDR1 MNHNS, CDR2 SASEGT. The CDR3 contains 15 residues. The CDR3 loop reads CAISEGRQGGYGYTF. DNA for the CDR3: TGTGCCATCAGTGAAGGAAGACAGGGAGGCTATGGCTACACCTTC.

This sequence joins TRBV6-8 and TRBJ2-5; weak D call: TRBD2 (6 bases). Germline V gene lookup returns CDR1 MNHGY and CDR2 SAAAGT. The CDR3 has 14 residues. Trimming removed 7 bases at V and 5 bases at J, with 17 bases between. The CDR3 protein is CASTTPGLKETQYF. As DNA, the CDR3 is TGTGCCAGCACTACCCCGGGACTGAAGGAGACCCAGTACTTC.